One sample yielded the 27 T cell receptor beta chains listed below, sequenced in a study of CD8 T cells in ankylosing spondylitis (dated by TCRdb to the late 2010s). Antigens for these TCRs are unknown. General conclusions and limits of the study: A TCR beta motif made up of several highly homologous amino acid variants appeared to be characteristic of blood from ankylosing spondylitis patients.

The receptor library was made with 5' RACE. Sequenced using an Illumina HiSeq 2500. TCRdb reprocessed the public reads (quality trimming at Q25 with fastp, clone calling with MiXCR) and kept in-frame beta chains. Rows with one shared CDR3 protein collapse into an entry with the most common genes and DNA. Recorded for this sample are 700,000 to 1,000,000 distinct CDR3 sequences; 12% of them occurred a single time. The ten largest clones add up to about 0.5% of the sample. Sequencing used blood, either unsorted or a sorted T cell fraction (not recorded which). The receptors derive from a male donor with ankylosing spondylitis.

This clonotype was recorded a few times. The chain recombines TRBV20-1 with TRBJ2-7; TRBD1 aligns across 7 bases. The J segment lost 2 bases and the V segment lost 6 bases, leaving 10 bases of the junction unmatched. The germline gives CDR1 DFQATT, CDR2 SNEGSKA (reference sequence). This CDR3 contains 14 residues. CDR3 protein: CSAAPGQRPYEQYF. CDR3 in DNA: TGCAGTGCCGCTCCGGGACAGCGACCCTACGAGCAGTACTTC.

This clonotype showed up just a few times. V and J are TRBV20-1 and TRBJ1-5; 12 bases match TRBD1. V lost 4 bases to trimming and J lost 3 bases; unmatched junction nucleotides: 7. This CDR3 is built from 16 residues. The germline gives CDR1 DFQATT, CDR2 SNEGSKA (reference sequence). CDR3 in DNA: TGCAGTGCTACTAAAGGGACAGGGGGCTTCAATCAGCCCCAGCATTTT. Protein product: CSATKGTGGFNQPQHF.

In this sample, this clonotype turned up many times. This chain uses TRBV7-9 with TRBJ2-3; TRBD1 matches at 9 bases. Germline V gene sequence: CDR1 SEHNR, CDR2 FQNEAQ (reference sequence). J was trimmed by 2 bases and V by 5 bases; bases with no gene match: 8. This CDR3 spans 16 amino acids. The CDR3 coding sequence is TGTGCCAGCAGCCCCGGGACAGGGCGTTTCACAGATACGCAGTATTTT. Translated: CASSPGTGRFTDTQYF. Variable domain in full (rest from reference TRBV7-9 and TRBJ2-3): DTGVSQNPRHKITKRGQNVTFRCDPISEHNRLYWYRQTLGQGPEFLTYFQNEAQLEKSRLLSDRFSAERPKGSFSTLEIQRTEQGDSAMYLCASSPGTGRFTDTQYFGPGTRLTVL.

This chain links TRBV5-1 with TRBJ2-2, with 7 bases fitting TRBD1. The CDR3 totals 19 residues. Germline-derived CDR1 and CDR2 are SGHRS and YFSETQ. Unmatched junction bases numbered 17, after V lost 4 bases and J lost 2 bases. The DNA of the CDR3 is TGCGCCAGCAGCCCTGGGGCTTATGTGGGACAGAAAAACACCGGGGAGCTGTTTTTT. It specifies CASSPGAYVGQKNTGELFF.

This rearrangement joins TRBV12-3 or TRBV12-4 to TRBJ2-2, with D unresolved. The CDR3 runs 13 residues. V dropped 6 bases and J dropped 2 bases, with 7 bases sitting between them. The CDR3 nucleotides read TGTGCCAGCAGCACAAAAAACACCGGGGAGCTGTTTTTT. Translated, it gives CASSTKNTGELFF.

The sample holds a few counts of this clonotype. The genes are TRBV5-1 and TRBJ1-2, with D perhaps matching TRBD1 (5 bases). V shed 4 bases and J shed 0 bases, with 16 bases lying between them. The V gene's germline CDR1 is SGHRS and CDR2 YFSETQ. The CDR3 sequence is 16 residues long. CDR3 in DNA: TGCGCCAGCAGCCGAGATGGGACCGCAGCTAACTATGGCTACACCTTC. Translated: CASSRDGTAANYGYTF.

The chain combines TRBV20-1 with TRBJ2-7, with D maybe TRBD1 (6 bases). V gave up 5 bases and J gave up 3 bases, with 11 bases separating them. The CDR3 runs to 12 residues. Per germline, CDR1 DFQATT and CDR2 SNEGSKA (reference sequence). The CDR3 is CSAGGHNYEQYF. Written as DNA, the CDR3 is TGCAGTGCTGGGGGACACAACTACGAGCAGTACTTC.

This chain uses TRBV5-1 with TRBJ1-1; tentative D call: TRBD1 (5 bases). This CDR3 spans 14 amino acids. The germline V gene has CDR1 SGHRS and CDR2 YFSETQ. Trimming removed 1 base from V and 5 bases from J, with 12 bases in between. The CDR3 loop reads CASSLFGAGTEAFF. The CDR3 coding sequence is TGCGCCAGCAGCTTGTTTGGGGCGGGTACTGAAGCTTTCTTT. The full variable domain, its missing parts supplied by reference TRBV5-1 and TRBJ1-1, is KAGVTQTPRYLIKTRGQQVTLSCSPISGHRSVSWYQQTPGQGLQFLFEYFSETQRNKGNFPGRFSGRQFSNSRSEMNVSTLELGDSALYLCASSLFGAGTEAFFGQGTRLTVV.

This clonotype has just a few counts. CDR3 bases: TGTGCCAGCAGATTGGCGGGGATCAACAATGAGCAGTTCTTC. The encoded protein is CASRLAGINNEQFF. This chain connects TRBV6-2 or TRBV6-3 to TRBJ2-1; TRBD2 is a possible D gene (6 bases). Per the germline V gene, CDR1 is MNHEY and CDR2 is SVGEGT. The CDR3 runs to 14 residues. Trimming stripped 6 bases from V and 5 bases from J, with 14 bases between.

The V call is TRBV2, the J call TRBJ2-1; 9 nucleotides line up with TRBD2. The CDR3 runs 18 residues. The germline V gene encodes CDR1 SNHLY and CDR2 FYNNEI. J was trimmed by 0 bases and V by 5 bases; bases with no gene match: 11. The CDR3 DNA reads TGTGCCAGCAGTCTAGGCGGGGGGGCAATTTACTCCTACAATGAGCAGTTCTTC. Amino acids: CASSLGGGAIYSYNEQFF.

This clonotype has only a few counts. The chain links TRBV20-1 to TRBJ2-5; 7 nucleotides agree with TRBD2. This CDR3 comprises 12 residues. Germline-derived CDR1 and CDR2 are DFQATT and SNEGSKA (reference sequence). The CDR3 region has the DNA TGCAGCCAGCGGGGAGTGGGAGAGACCCAGTACTTC. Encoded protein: CSQRGVGETQYF.

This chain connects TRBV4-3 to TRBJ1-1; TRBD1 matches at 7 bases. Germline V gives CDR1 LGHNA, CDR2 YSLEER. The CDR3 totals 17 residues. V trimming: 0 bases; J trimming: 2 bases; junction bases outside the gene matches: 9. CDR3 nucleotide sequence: TGCGCCAGCAGCCAAGAAATCGGGACAGTGACTAACACTGAAGCTTTCTTT. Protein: CASSQEIGTVTNTEAFF.

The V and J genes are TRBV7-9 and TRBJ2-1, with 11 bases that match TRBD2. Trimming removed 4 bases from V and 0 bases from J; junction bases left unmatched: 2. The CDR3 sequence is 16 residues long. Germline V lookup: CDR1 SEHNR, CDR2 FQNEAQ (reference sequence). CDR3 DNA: TGTGCCAGCAGCTCGACTAGCGGGGACTCCTACAATGAGCAGTTCTTC. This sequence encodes CASSSTSGDSYNEQFF.

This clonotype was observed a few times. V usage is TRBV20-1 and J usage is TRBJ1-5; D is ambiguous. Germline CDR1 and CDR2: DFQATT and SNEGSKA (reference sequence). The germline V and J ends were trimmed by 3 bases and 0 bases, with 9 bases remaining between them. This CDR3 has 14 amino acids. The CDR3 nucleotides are TGCAGTGCTAGGGATGACCCTAGCAATCAGCCCCAGCATTTT. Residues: CSARDDPSNQPQHF.

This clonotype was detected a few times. The DNA of the CDR3 is TGTGCCAGCAGCTCCCGTAGGACTAGCGGTTACAATGAGCAGTTCTTC. Translating gives CASSSRRTSGYNEQFF. The gene calls are TRBV9 and TRBJ2-1, with 10 bases fitting TRBD2. CDR3 size: 16 residues. J lost 4 bases, V lost 4 bases, and 8 bases had no gene match. Looked up from germline, CDR1 is SGDLS and CDR2 is YYNGEE.

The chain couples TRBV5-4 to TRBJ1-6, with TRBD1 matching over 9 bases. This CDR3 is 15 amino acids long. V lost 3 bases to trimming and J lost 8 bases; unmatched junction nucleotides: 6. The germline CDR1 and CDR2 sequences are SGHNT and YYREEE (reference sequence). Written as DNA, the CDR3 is TGTGCCAGCAGCTCGATGAGACAGGGGGATTCACCCCTCCACTTT. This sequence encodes CASSSMRQGDSPLHF. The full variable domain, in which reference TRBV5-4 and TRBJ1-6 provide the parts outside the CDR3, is ETGVTQSPTHLIKTRGQQVTLRCSSQSGHNTVSWYQQALGQGPQFIFQYYREEENGRGNFPPRFSGLQFPNYSSELNVNALELDDSALYLCASSSMRQGDSPLHFGNGTRLTVT.

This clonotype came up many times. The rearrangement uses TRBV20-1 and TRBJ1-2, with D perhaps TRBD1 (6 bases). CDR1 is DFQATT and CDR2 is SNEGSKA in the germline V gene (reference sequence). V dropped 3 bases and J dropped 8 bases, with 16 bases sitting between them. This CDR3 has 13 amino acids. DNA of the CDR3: TGCAGTGCTAGGGAACAGGGATCCGAGGGCTACACCTTC. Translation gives CSAREQGSEGYTF.

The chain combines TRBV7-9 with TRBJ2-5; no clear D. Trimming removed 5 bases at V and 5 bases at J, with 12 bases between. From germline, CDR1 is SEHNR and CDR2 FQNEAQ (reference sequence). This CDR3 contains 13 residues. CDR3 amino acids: CASSGPIVETQYF. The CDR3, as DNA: TGTGCCAGCAGCGGCCCGATAGTGGAGACCCAGTACTTC.

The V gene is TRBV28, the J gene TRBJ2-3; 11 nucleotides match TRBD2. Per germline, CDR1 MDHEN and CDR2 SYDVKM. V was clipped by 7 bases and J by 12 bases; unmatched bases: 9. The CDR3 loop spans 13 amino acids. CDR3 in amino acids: CASIAGTSGPQYF. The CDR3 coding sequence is TGTGCCAGCATTGCCGGGACTAGCGGCCCCCAGTATTTT.

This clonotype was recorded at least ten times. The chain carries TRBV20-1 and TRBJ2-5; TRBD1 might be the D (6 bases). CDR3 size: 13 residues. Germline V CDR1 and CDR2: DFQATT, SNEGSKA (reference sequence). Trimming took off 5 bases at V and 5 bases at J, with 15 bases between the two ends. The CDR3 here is CSAPTGWGETQYF. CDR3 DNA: TGCAGTGCTCCCACAGGGTGGGGGGAGACCCAGTACTTC.

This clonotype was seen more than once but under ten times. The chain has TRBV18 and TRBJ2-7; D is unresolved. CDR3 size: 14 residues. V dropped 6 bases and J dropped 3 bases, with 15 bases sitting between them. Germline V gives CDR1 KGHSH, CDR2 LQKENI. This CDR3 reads CASSPPGDRYEQYF. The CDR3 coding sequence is TGTGCCAGCTCTCCCCCGGGCGACCGCTACGAGCAGTACTTC.

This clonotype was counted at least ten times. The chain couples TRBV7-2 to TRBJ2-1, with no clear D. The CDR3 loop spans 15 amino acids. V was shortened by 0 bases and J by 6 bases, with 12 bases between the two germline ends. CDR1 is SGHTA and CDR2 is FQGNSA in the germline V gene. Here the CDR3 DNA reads TGTGCCAGCAGCTTAGCTCTGCAGAACCCCAATGAGCAGTTCTTC. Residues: CASSLALQNPNEQFF.

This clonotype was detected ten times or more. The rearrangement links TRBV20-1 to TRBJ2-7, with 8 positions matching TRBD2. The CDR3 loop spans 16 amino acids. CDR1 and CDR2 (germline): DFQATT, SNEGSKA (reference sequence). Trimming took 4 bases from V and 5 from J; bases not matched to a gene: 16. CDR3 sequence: CSATRGSGLVVDEQYF. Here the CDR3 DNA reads TGCAGTGCTACACGGGGTTCGGGACTAGTAGTCGACGAGCAGTACTTC.

For the CDR3, the DNA is TGTGCCAGCAGCGTAGATCCGGGGCCTACGAACACTGAAGCTTTCTTT. Its protein is CASSVDPGPTNTEAFF. This chain joins TRBV9 and TRBJ1-1, with TRBD1 as a possible D gene (5 bases). Germline V CDR1 and CDR2: SGDLS, YYNGEE. The length of the CDR3 is 16 residues. V lost 0 bases, J lost 1 base, and 13 bases lay in between.

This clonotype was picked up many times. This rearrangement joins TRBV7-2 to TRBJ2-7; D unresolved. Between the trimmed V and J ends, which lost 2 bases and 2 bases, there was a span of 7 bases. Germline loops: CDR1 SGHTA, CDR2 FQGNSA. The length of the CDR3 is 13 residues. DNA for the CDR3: TGTGCCAGCAGCTTATCACGGACCTACGAGCAGTACTTC. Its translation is CASSLSRTYEQYF.

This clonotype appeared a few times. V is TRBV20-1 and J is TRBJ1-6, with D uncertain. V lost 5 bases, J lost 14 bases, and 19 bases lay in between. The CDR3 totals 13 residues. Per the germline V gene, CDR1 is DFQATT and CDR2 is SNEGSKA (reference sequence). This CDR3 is CSASNPTASALHF. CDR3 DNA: TGCAGTGCTTCCAACCCCACAGCGTCGGCCCTCCACTTT.

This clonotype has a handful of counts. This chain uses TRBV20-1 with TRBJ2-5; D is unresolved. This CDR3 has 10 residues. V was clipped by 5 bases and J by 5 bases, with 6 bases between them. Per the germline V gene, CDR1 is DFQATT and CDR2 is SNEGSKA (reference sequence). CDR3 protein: CSAVMETQYF. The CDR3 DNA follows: TGCAGTGCTGTTATGGAGACCCAGTACTTC.